This TCR beta chain appears in the sequencing data of a study of cytomegalovirus exposure and HLA in healthy donors. This clone was picked up a small number of times. The PCR had 60 Vbeta and 13 Jbeta primers. Libraries were prepared by immunoSEQ multiplex PCR; TCRdb keeps only in-frame clonotypes and omits some of them. Among around 110,000 clones, roughly 70% were seen once, and the ten largest hold 1.5% to 2%. Trimming shortened V by 3 bases and J by 5 bases, and 13 bases separated the two germline ends. CDR1 is KGHSH, CDR2 LQKENI, per germline. The CDR3 runs to 14 residues. This clonotype was sampled from a young woman in good health and CMV-seronegative. V is TRBV18 and J is TRBJ2-5, with TRBD1 as a possible D gene (7 bases). Sequencing input: PBMCs. CDR3: CASSPDRREETQYF. The CDR3 nucleotides are TGTGCCAGCTCACCGGACAGGAGGGAGGAGACCCAGTACTTC.